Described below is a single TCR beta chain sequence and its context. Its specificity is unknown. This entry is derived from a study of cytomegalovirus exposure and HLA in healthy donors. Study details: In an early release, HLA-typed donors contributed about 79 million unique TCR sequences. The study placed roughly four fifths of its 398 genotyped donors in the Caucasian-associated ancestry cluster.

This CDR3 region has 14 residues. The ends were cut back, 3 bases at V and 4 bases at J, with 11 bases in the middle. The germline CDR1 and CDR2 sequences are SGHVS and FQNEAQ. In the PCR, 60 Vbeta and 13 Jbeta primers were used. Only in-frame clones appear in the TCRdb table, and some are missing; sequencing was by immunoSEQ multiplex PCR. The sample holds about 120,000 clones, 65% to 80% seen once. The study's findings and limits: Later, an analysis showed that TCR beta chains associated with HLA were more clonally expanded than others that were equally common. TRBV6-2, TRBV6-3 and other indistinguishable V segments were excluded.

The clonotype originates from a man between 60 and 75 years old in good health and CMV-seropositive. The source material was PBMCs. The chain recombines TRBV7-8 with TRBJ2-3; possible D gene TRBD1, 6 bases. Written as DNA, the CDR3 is TGTGCCAGCAGCTTTGATGCAGGGGCAGATACGCAGTATTTT. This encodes CASSFDAGADTQYF.